This TCR beta chain was recovered during a study of cytomegalovirus exposure and HLA in healthy donors. Study outcomes and limitations: The authors excluded some V segments, including TRBV6-2 and TRBV6-3, as indistinguishable.

The PCR contained 60 Vbeta and 13 Jbeta primers. Method: immunoSEQ multiplex PCR; TCRdb's copy keeps in-frame clones and lacks some. The sample holds over 75,000 clones, around four fifths seen once. The germline V gene encodes CDR1 KGHSH and CDR2 LQKENI. The CDR3 length is 13 residues. Trimming shortened V by 5 bases and J by 5 bases, and 10 bases separated the two germline ends. As for this clone: Its target is not known.

This sequence joins TRBV18 and TRBJ1-5; D might be TRBD1 (6 bases). This clonotype was sampled from a woman aged 18-35 years in good health and CMV-seropositive. The sample consisted of PBMCs. CDR3 region: CASSTYRDQPQHF. CDR3 DNA sequence: TGTGCCAGCTCAACCTACAGGGATCAGCCCCAGCATTTT.